This is a list of T cell receptor beta chains from one sample in a study of control samples from healthy donors and cancer patients. Assay: immunoSEQ multiplex PCR; the TCRdb copy retains only in-frame clones and omits some. The table includes nearly 35,000 clones, roughly 92% detected once. The source material was PBMCs. The receptors here all came from a man aged 35-49 years with colorectal cancer. Each CDR3 is given with its conserved first and last residue. Each record gives: clone size, V gene, J gene, D gene, CDR3 DNA, CDR3 protein. The D gene is left open where the match is weak. The size entry is marked missing in some rows and otherwise reads once, few, many or a size class.

clone size: NA; V gene: TRBV11-3; J gene: TRBJ2-2; D gene: TRBD1; CDR3 DNA: TGTGCCAGCAGCGTCCTCACAGGGGGCGGAATCGGGGAGCTGTTTTTT; CDR3 protein: CASSVLTGGGIGELFF
clone size: NA; V gene: TRBV4-3; J gene: TRBJ2-3; D gene: TRBD2; CDR3 DNA: TGCGCCAGCAGCCCGGGGGGGCCTACAGATACGCAGTATTTT; CDR3 protein: CASSPGGPTDTQYF
clone size: NA; V gene: TRBV3-1/TRBV3-2; J gene: TRBJ2-5; D gene: TRBD2; CDR3 DNA: TGTGCCAGCAGCCTCGGGGTAGCGGGGTCTGAGACCCAGTACTTC; CDR3 protein: CASSLGVAGSETQYF
clone size: NA; V gene: TRBV4-1; J gene: TRBJ1-1; D gene: TRBD1; CDR3 DNA: TGCGCCAGCAGCCAAGTCGACAGGGAGAACACTGAAGCTTTCTTT; CDR3 protein: CASSQVDRENTEAFF
clone size: NA; V gene: TRBV5-1; J gene: TRBJ2-7; D gene: TRBD2; CDR3 DNA: TGCGCCAGCAGCCTGGGACTAGCGGGGGCTTACGAGCAGTACTTC; CDR3 protein: CASSLGLAGAYEQYF
clone size: NA; V gene: TRBV19; J gene: TRBJ2-7; D gene: TRBD1; CDR3 DNA: TGTGCCAGTAGTATATCCGTTCCGGGACAGGGCTACGAGCAGTACTTC; CDR3 protein: CASSISVPGQGYEQYF
clone size: NA; V gene: TRBV6-5; J gene: TRBJ2-2; D gene: NA; CDR3 DNA: TGTGCCAGCAGTTACTCGGTGTCAAGTTACACCGGGGAGCTGTTTTTT; CDR3 protein: CASSYSVSSYTGELFF
clone size: NA; V gene: TRBV21-1; J gene: TRBJ2-3; D gene: NA; CDR3 DNA: TGTGCCAGCACCTTTATGGAGCGCACAGATACGCAGTATTTT; CDR3 protein: CASTFMERTDTQYF
clone size: once; V gene: TRBV30; J gene: TRBJ1-1; D gene: NA; CDR3 DNA: TGTGCCTGGAGTAGAGGACCCGGGCCCACTGAAGCTTTCTTT; CDR3 protein: CAWSRGPGPTEAFF
clone size: NA; V gene: TRBV12-5; J gene: TRBJ2-5; D gene: TRBD1; CDR3 DNA: TGTGCTAGTGGTTTGGCCTACCGGGACAGGGTATCGGAGACCCAGTACTTC; CDR3 protein: CASGLAYRDRVSETQYF
clone size: NA; V gene: TRBV25-1; J gene: TRBJ1-2; D gene: NA; CDR3 DNA: TGTGCCAGCAGTGACAATACCCGGGGCTATGGCTACACCTTC; CDR3 protein: CASSDNTRGYGYTF
clone size: once; V gene: TRBV3-1/TRBV3-2; J gene: TRBJ2-1; D gene: NA; CDR3 DNA: TGTGCCAACAGCGTAGCCGGTCCCATTTCCATTCCCGACAATGAGCAGTTCTTC; CDR3 protein: CANSVAGPISIPDNEQFF
clone size: NA; V gene: TRBV18; J gene: TRBJ1-2; D gene: NA; CDR3 DNA: TGTGCCAGCTCACCACCTGGAGGGACTTGGTATGGCTACACCTTC; CDR3 protein: CASSPPGGTWYGYTF
clone size: NA; V gene: TRBV5-1; J gene: TRBJ1-2; D gene: NA; CDR3 DNA: TGCGCCAGCAGCTTGGCAGGGTCCCTCACCTTC; CDR3 protein: CASSLAGSLTF
clone size: NA; V gene: TRBV29-1; J gene: TRBJ2-5; D gene: NA; CDR3 DNA: TGCAGCGTTGACTTTGTGGCAGGGAACCCCCAAGAGACCCAGTACTTC; CDR3 protein: CSVDFVAGNPQETQYF
clone size: NA; V gene: TRBV4-1; J gene: TRBJ2-3; D gene: NA; CDR3 DNA: TGCGCCAGCAGCCAACTCGGACTTTCCACAGATACGCAGTATTTT; CDR3 protein: CASSQLGLSTDTQYF
clone size: NA; V gene: TRBV9; J gene: TRBJ2-7; D gene: TRBD1; CDR3 DNA: TGTGCCAGCAGCAACGGACAGGGGTCATACGAGCAGTACTTC; CDR3 protein: CASSNGQGSYEQYF
clone size: NA; V gene: TRBV7-2; J gene: TRBJ2-7; D gene: NA; CDR3 DNA: TGTGCCAGCAGCCCGGGGGGCATCTACGAGCAGTACTTC; CDR3 protein: CASSPGGIYEQYF
clone size: once; V gene: TRBV18; J gene: TRBJ1-1; D gene: NA; CDR3 DNA: TGTGCCAGCTCACCGGGCAGGGGAGTAGGAGCTTTCTTT; CDR3 protein: CASSPGRGVGAFF
clone size: NA; V gene: TRBV18; J gene: TRBJ2-7; D gene: NA; CDR3 DNA: TGTGCCAGCTCACCACCGAGTTCCTACGAGCAGTACTTC; CDR3 protein: CASSPPSSYEQYF
clone size: NA; V gene: TRBV3-1/TRBV3-2; J gene: TRBJ1-2; D gene: NA; CDR3 DNA: TGTGCCAGCAGCCACCCGCCTTGGGGGGGGAACTATGGCTACACCTTC; CDR3 protein: CASSHPPWGGNYGYTF
clone size: NA; V gene: TRBV16; J gene: TRBJ1-6; D gene: NA; CDR3 DNA: TGTGCCAGCAGCCAATCGAGGGCTACTGGGGGTTCACCCCTCCACTTT; CDR3 protein: CASSQSRATGGSPLHF
clone size: NA; V gene: TRBV7-2; J gene: TRBJ1-6; D gene: TRBD1; CDR3 DNA: TGTGCCAGCAGCTTAGACGGGACAGGGTATTCGGGGCGGTCACCCCTCCACTTT; CDR3 protein: CASSLDGTGYSGRSPLHF
clone size: NA; V gene: TRBV5-6; J gene: TRBJ1-6; D gene: NA; CDR3 DNA: TGTGCCAGCAGCTTGGCCGCGAATTCACCCCTCCACTTT; CDR3 protein: CASSLAANSPLHF
clone size: NA; V gene: TRBV12-3/TRBV12-4; J gene: TRBJ1-2; D gene: NA; CDR3 DNA: TGTGCCAGCAGTTACCGCCGCTATGGCTACACCTTC; CDR3 protein: CASSYRRYGYTF
clone size: NA; V gene: TRBV7-2; J gene: TRBJ2-5; D gene: TRBD1; CDR3 DNA: TGTGCCAGCAGCTTGGCCGGGACAGGGGGCCAAGAGACCCAGTACTTC; CDR3 protein: CASSLAGTGGQETQYF
clone size: NA; V gene: TRBV18; J gene: TRBJ2-3; D gene: NA; CDR3 DNA: TGTGCCAGCTCACCTCTCAGGGGAAGTGCAGATACGCAGTATTTT; CDR3 protein: CASSPLRGSADTQYF
clone size: NA; V gene: TRBV12-3/TRBV12-4; J gene: TRBJ1-6; D gene: TRBD1; CDR3 DNA: TGTGCCAGCAGGTGGGACAGTTATTCACCCCTCCACTTT; CDR3 protein: CASRWDSYSPLHF
clone size: NA; V gene: TRBV5-1; J gene: TRBJ2-1; D gene: NA; CDR3 DNA: TGCGCCAGCAGCTTGGGACAGGCCTCCCCCCAGCAGTTCTTC; CDR3 protein: CASSLGQASPQQFF
clone size: NA; V gene: TRBV15; J gene: TRBJ2-7; D gene: NA; CDR3 DNA: TGTGCCACCAGCAGAGATCGCGGGACACCACTCTCCTACGAGCAGTACTTC; CDR3 protein: CATSRDRGTPLSYEQYF
clone size: NA; V gene: TRBV11-2; J gene: TRBJ2-3; D gene: NA; CDR3 DNA: TGTGCCAGCAGCTACAGACTAGGCACAGATACGCAGTATTTT; CDR3 protein: CASSYRLGTDTQYF
clone size: once; V gene: TRBV5-1; J gene: TRBJ2-3; D gene: TRBD2; CDR3 DNA: TGCGCCAGCAGCTTGGCGGGGGGTGACACAGATACGCAGTATTTT; CDR3 protein: CASSLAGGDTDTQYF
clone size: NA; V gene: TRBV27; J gene: TRBJ1-4; D gene: NA; CDR3 DNA: TGTGCCAGCAGTTTAAGAGGGGGGGCGGGAGAAAAACTGTTTTTT; CDR3 protein: CASSLRGGAGEKLFF
clone size: NA; V gene: TRBV7-2; J gene: TRBJ1-2; D gene: NA; CDR3 DNA: TGTGCCAGCAGCTTAGCGGGAGCCTATATGGGCTACACCTTC; CDR3 protein: CASSLAGAYMGYTF
clone size: NA; V gene: TRBV2; J gene: TRBJ2-3; D gene: NA; CDR3 DNA: TGTGCCAGCAGCGAAGGGGTTTGGGGCCCAGGTACGCAGTATTTT; CDR3 protein: CASSEGVWGPGTQYF
clone size: NA; V gene: TRBV30; J gene: TRBJ2-5; D gene: TRBD2; CDR3 DNA: TGTGCCTGGAGTCCAAGACTAGCGGGGGGGCGTAAGACCCAGTACTTC; CDR3 protein: CAWSPRLAGGRKTQYF
clone size: NA; V gene: TRBV7-9; J gene: TRBJ1-2; D gene: TRBD1; CDR3 DNA: TGTGCCTGCGACAGGGGCTCTTTGGGCTACACCTTC; CDR3 protein: CACDRGSLGYTF
clone size: NA; V gene: TRBV5-1; J gene: TRBJ1-2; D gene: TRBD1; CDR3 DNA: TGCGCCAGCAGCTTGGCCTTCGAGACAGGGGTTTTGGATGGCTACACCTTC; CDR3 protein: CASSLAFETGVLDGYTF
clone size: NA; V gene: TRBV30; J gene: TRBJ2-6; D gene: TRBD1; CDR3 DNA: TGTGCCTGGAGTAGGGGTGGGGACAGATACTCTGGGGCCAACGTCCTGACTTTC; CDR3 protein: CAWSRGGDRYSGANVLTF
clone size: NA; V gene: TRBV29-1; J gene: TRBJ1-1; D gene: TRBD1; CDR3 DNA: TGCAGCGTCGGGGACAGGGGAATGGGCACTGAAGCTTTCTTT; CDR3 protein: CSVGDRGMGTEAFF
clone size: NA; V gene: TRBV11-2; J gene: TRBJ2-7; D gene: NA; CDR3 DNA: TGTGCCAGCAGCCACCCTGGCCCAGGGTACGAGCAGTACTTC; CDR3 protein: CASSHPGPGYEQYF
clone size: NA; V gene: TRBV6-5; J gene: TRBJ2-7; D gene: NA; CDR3 DNA: TGTGCCAGCAGTTACTCGTCGGCAGGGGTGGACGAGCAGTACTTC; CDR3 protein: CASSYSSAGVDEQYF
clone size: NA; V gene: TRBV3-1/TRBV3-2; J gene: TRBJ2-7; D gene: NA; CDR3 DNA: TGTGCCAGCAGCCAGGGGACATTATCCTACGAGCAGTACTTC; CDR3 protein: CASSQGTLSYEQYF
clone size: NA; V gene: TRBV14; J gene: TRBJ1-6; D gene: TRBD1; CDR3 DNA: TGTGCCAGCAGCCTTGCCCAGGGGGCTGGATCACCCCTCCACTTT; CDR3 protein: CASSLAQGAGSPLHF
clone size: NA; V gene: TRBV7-3; J gene: TRBJ2-2; D gene: NA; CDR3 DNA: TGTGCCAGCAGCTTAAGTCCGACCGGGGAGCTGTTTTTT; CDR3 protein: CASSLSPTGELFF
clone size: NA; V gene: TRBV19; J gene: TRBJ1-5; D gene: NA; CDR3 DNA: TGTGCCAGTAGGTGGGGTGGGATAAACGGCAATCAGCCCCAGCATTTT; CDR3 protein: CASRWGGINGNQPQHF
clone size: NA; V gene: TRBV5-4; J gene: TRBJ2-7; D gene: NA; CDR3 DNA: TGTGCCAGCAGCCCGAAGGGGGGGTCCTACGAGCAGTACTTC; CDR3 protein: CASSPKGGSYEQYF
clone size: NA; V gene: TRBV3-1/TRBV3-2; J gene: TRBJ1-2; D gene: NA; CDR3 DNA: TGTGCCAGCAGCCAAGGGGAGAAGGGCTATGGCTACACCTTC; CDR3 protein: CASSQGEKGYGYTF
clone size: NA; V gene: TRBV19; J gene: TRBJ1-2; D gene: NA; CDR3 DNA: TGTGCCAGTAGTGTTGGGACAACCTGGAACTATGGCTACACCTTC; CDR3 protein: CASSVGTTWNYGYTF
clone size: NA; V gene: TRBV6-5; J gene: TRBJ2-5; D gene: NA; CDR3 DNA: TGTGCCACCCAGAAGTCGACAGAAGAGACCCAGTACTTC; CDR3 protein: CATQKSTEETQYF
clone size: once; V gene: TRBV11-2; J gene: TRBJ2-2; D gene: NA; CDR3 DNA: TGTGCCAGCAGAATAGGGGGCACCGGGGAGCTGTTTTTT; CDR3 protein: CASRIGGTGELFF